The next 21 T cell receptor beta chains were all read from a single sample in a study of T cells in Graves' hyperthyroidism and ophthalmopathy. From RNA transcripts, TCR beta CDR3 regions were amplified. TCR CDR3 underwent first-round RT-PCR with the HTBI primer set. Via MiXCR, TCRdb re-called the multiplex PCR reads, giving one row per CDR3 protein. Here the sample spans about 540,000 distinct CDR3 sequences, about half being singletons. The sequenced sample consisted of peripheral blood or thyroid tissue (not recorded which). These receptors originate from a woman between 18 and 29 years old with Graves' hyperthyroidism.

This clonotype was seen repeatedly, ten times or more. The chain has TRBV5-1 and TRBJ2-7; D gene uncertain. This CDR3 is 16 amino acids long. Looked up from germline, CDR1 is SGHRS and CDR2 is YFSETQ. The V end was cut by 1 base, the J end by 4 bases, with 18 bases between. DNA for the CDR3: TGCGCCAGCAGCTTGAGCCCGACGGACGGAGAATACGAGCAGTACTTC. It yields the protein CASSLSPTDGEYEQYF. Looking up the rest from reference TRBV5-1 and TRBJ2-7 gives the full variable domain: KAGVTQTPRYLIKTRGQQVTLSCSPISGHRSVSWYQQTPGQGLQFLFEYFSETQRNKGNFPGRFSGRQFSNSRSEMNVSTLELGDSALYLCASSLSPTDGEYEQYFGPGTRLTVT.

In this sample, this clonotype turned up many times. CDR3 sequence: CAISGTRRDYEQYF. CDR3 sequence (DNA): TGTGCCATCTCGGGGACCAGAAGAGACTACGAGCAGTACTTC. V and J are TRBV10-3 and TRBJ2-7, with D perhaps matching TRBD1 or TRBD2 (5 bases each). CDR1 and CDR2 from the germline V gene are ENHRY and SYGVKD. The germline V and J ends were trimmed by 8 bases and 3 bases, with 17 bases remaining between them. The CDR3 runs 14 residues.

The gene calls are TRBV29-1 and TRBJ1-1, with 9 bases that match TRBD1. The germline CDR1 and CDR2 sequences are SQVTM and ANQGSEA. CDR3 length: 12 residues. V trimming: 6 bases; J trimming: 14 bases; junction bases outside the gene matches: 13. The CDR3 bases are TGCAGCGTCCGACAGGGGGAGAATGAGCAGTTCTTT. Translated: CSVRQGENEQFF. Variable domain in full (rest from reference TRBV29-1 and TRBJ1-1): SAVISQKPSRDICQRGTSLTIQCQVDSQVTMMFWYRQQPGQSLTLIATANQGSEATYESGFVIDKFPISRPNLTFSTLTVSNMSPEDSSIYLCSVRQGENEQFFGQGTRLTVV.

This clonotype was found a few times. The J gene is TRBJ1-3, the V gene TRBV27; D ambiguous. The CDR3 runs 15 residues. Per germline, CDR1 MNHEY and CDR2 SMNVEV (reference sequence). The V end was cut by 1 base, the J end by 0 bases, with 7 bases between. DNA of the CDR3: TGTGCCAGCAGTTTATTGAACACCTCTGGAAACACCATATATTTT. This translates into CASSLLNTSGNTIYF.

The chain combines TRBV7-9 with TRBJ1-1; tentatively, D is TRBD1 (6 bases). This CDR3 contains 15 residues. The V gene lost 2 bases and the J gene lost 7 bases, with 17 bases spanning the gap. CDR1 and CDR2 (germline): SEHNR, FQNEAQ (reference sequence). This chain's CDR3 is CASSLRPGAVIEAFF. The CDR3 DNA is TGTGCCAGCAGCTTACGGCCGGGGGCAGTCATTGAAGCTTTCTTT. Full variable domain (remainder filled in from reference TRBV7-9 and TRBJ1-1): DTGVSQNPRHKITKRGQNVTFRCDPISEHNRLYWYRQTLGQGPEFLTYFQNEAQLEKSRLLSDRFSAERPKGSFSTLEIQRTEQGDSAMYLCASSLRPGAVIEAFFGQGTRLTVV.

The V gene is TRBV27, the J gene TRBJ2-7; maybe TRBD2 (5 bases). Germline V gene lookup returns CDR1 MNHEY and CDR2 SMNVEV (reference sequence). The CDR3 is 17 amino acids. The V gene lost 6 bases and the J gene lost 2 bases, with 23 bases spanning the gap. The CDR3 DNA sequence: TGTGCCAGCAGCGTTGTGAGCGGCGTAACAGTGACCTACGAGCAGTACTTC. This sequence encodes CASSVVSGVTVTYEQYF.

Note on this clonotype: In this CDR3 the conserved last residue, phenylalanine or tryptophan, is missing, so a read error is likely. The CDR3 spells CAISESGQGVNTEAFS. In nucleotides, the CDR3 is TGTGCCATCAGTGAGTCCGGACAGGGGGTCAACACTGAAGCTTTCTCT. The V gene is TRBV10-3, the J gene TRBJ1-1, with 10 bases matching TRBD1. CDR1 and CDR2 from the germline V gene are ENHRY and SYGVKD. The CDR3 is 16 amino acids. Unmatched junction bases numbered 3, after V lost 0 bases and J lost 2 bases.

In its sample, this clonotype was seen many times. The genes are TRBV5-1 and TRBJ1-6, with 7 bases lining up with TRBD1. Germline assignment: CDR1 SGHRS and CDR2 YFSETQ. V lost 5 bases, J lost 0 bases, and 8 bases stayed unmatched. The CDR3 covers 17 residues. CDR3 nucleotides: TGCGCCAGCAGGCGGGACAGCAGTAGCTCCTATAATTCACCCCTCCACTTT. Amino acids: CASRRDSSSSYNSPLHF.

Comments on this clonotype: Likely a read error: the CDR3 ends without its conserved phenylalanine or tryptophan. The DNA is omitted, as the CDR3 cannot be located on it reliably, and the CDR3 follows TCRdb's listing. The rearrangement links TRBV7-2 to TRBJ1-4; the D call in the table, TRBD1, was not verified against the DNA. Inclusive of both ends, the CDR3 amounts to 10 amino acids. The germline gives CDR1 SGHTA, CDR2 FQGNSA. The CDR3 protein is CASSLPAGAG.

This clonotype was seen many times. V usage is TRBV5-6 and J usage is TRBJ2-5; D may be TRBD1 (6 bases). This CDR3 is 13 amino acids long. Per germline, CDR1 SGHDT and CDR2 YYEEEE. V was cut by 5 bases and J by 5 bases, with 13 bases left in between. CDR3 nucleotide sequence: TGTGCCAGCAGTTCCGACAGGTTTGAGACCCAGTACTTC. It translates to CASSSDRFETQYF. The variable domain in full, completed from reference TRBV5-6 and TRBJ2-5, reads DAGVTQSPTHLIKTRGQQVTLRCSPKSGHDTVSWYQQALGQGPQFIFQYYEEEERQRGNFPDRFSGHQFPNYSSELNVNALLLGDSALYLCASSSDRFETQYFGPGTRLLVL.

This chain connects TRBV18 to TRBJ1-2; the D is unclear. V gave up 3 bases and J gave up 7 bases, with 12 bases separating them. Germline V gives CDR1 KGHSH, CDR2 LQKENI. The CDR3 covers 13 residues. CDR3 sequence reads: CASSPGSPGGYTF. DNA of the CDR3: TGTGCCAGCTCACCTGGCTCTCCCGGTGGCTACACCTTC. The full variable domain, in which reference TRBV18 and TRBJ1-2 provide the parts outside the CDR3, is NAGVMQNPRHLVRRRGQEARLRCSPMKGHSHVYWYRQLPEEGLKFMVYLQKENIIDESGMPKERFSAEFPKEGPSILRIQQVVRGDSAAYFCASSPGSPGGYTFGSGTRLTVV.

A few counts support this clonotype. The chain combines TRBV12-5 with TRBJ1-5; maybe TRBD1 (6 bases). Trimming cost V 3 bases and J 1 base, with 16 bases left between them. The CDR3 runs to 17 residues. The germline CDR1 and CDR2 sequences are LGHNT and FRNRAP. The CDR3 loop reads CASGLPGGGGSNQPQHF. The CDR3 nucleotides read TGTGCTAGTGGTTTACCCGGGGGCGGGGGGAGCAATCAGCCCCAGCATTTT.

The CDR3 bases are TGTGCCACCAGTGACCCCGGGACTAGCGGGAGCGTCACCGGGGAGCTGTTTTTT. Encoded protein: CATSDPGTSGSVTGELFF. This chain joins TRBV24-1 and TRBJ2-2; 14 bases fit TRBD2. The V segment lost 4 bases and the J segment 4 bases; nucleotides outside the gene matches: 7. The CDR3 is 18 amino acids. Germline V lookup: CDR1 KGHDR, CDR2 SFDVKD.

This clonotype was detected many times. The rearrangement links TRBV7-9 to TRBJ1-6; a weak D match, TRBD1 (5 bases). The CDR3 sequence is 16 residues long. The ends were cut back, 2 bases at V and 7 bases at J, with 15 bases in the middle. Looked up from germline, CDR1 is SEHNR and CDR2 is FQNEAQ (reference sequence). The CDR3 region is CASSLSVGRGNSPLHF. The DNA of the CDR3 is TGTGCCAGCAGCTTATCCGTTGGGAGGGGAAATTCACCCCTCCACTTT.

This clonotype was observed at least ten times. The rearrangement uses TRBV19 and TRBJ1-5; D is unclear. The CDR3 consists of 15 residues. V lost 3 bases and J lost 0, with 9 bases in between. From germline, CDR1 is LNHDA and CDR2 SQIVND (reference sequence). The CDR3 loop reads CASSITPHSNQPQHF. The CDR3 coding sequence is TGTGCCAGTAGTATTACACCTCATAGCAATCAGCCCCAGCATTTT.

This clonotype was counted at least ten times. V usage is TRBV27 and J usage is TRBJ1-5; D might be TRBD1 (5 bases). This CDR3 region has 14 residues. CDR1 and CDR2 (germline): MNHEY, SMNVEV (reference sequence). With 1 base removed from V and 5 bases from J, the gap between germline ends came to 9 bases. CDR3 in DNA: TGTGCCAGCAGTTTATGGCAGACAGATCAGCCCCAGCATTTT. Translated, it gives CASSLWQTDQPQHF.

The chain joins TRBV4-2 to TRBJ2-7, with 8 bases aligning to TRBD2. Per the germline V gene, CDR1 is LGHNA and CDR2 is YNFKEQ. V shed 4 bases and J 5 bases; nucleotides not matched to a gene: 10. This CDR3 has 15 amino acids. The CDR3 nucleotides are TGTGCCAGCAGCCGAACTAGCGGAACTCCCCACGAGCAGTACTTC. Its translation: CASSRTSGTPHEQYF.

The chain combines TRBV4-2 with TRBJ1-2, with 10 positions matching TRBD1. This CDR3 spans 18 amino acids. CDR1 and CDR2 from the germline V gene are LGHNA and YNFKEQ. The V and J ends lost 0 bases and 1 base, in that order; junction bases with no gene match: 8. The CDR3 reads CASSQDLRQGAGNYGYTF. The DNA for the CDR3 is TGTGCCAGCAGCCAAGATCTGAGACAGGGGGCAGGTAACTATGGCTACACCTTC.

This clonotype has only a few counts. The chain couples TRBV29-1 to TRBJ2-3; D is perhaps TRBD1 (6 bases). Trimming shortened V by 7 bases and J by 0 bases, and 17 bases separated the two germline ends. Germline CDR1 is SQVTM and CDR2 is ANQGSEA. The CDR3 runs to 15 residues. CDR3 DNA sequence: TGCAGCGCCCAAAGGACAGCTTCTAGCACAGATACGCAGTATTTT. Encoded protein: CSAQRTASSTDTQYF.

The chain couples TRBV10-3 to TRBJ2-5; TRBD1 matches at 7 bases. Germline CDR1 ENHRY, CDR2 SYGVKD. This CDR3 comprises 14 residues. Losses at the gene ends were 1 base for V and 5 bases for J; bases not matched to a gene: 4. The CDR3 region is CAISEWDSWETQYF. CDR3 nucleotide sequence: TGTGCCATCAGTGAGTGGGACAGTTGGGAGACCCAGTACTTC.

There are a few counts of this clonotype. The CDR3 reads CASSQDTTSGSGDTQYF. CDR3 nucleotide sequence: TGTGCCAGCAGCCAAGATACGACTAGCGGGAGTGGGGATACGCAGTATTTT. J is TRBJ2-3 and V is TRBV4-2, with 12 nucleotides matching TRBD2. The CDR3 spans 17 residues. The germline CDR1 and CDR2 sequences are LGHNA and YNFKEQ. Trimming at V came to 0 bases and at J to 6 bases, leaving 7 bases not matched to a gene.